This TCR beta chain was identified during a study of T-cell reconstitution after alpha-beta-depleted transplantation in children. In regard to this clonotype: Its target is unknown.

Overall study findings and caveats: T cells produced anew were the main source of T-cell counts and diversity one year after transplant.

Unique molecular identifiers were used to barcode this TCRbeta library. In TCRdb, the PCR reads were re-called with MiXCR into one record per CDR3 protein. The sample carries 500,000 to 650,000 distinct CDR3 sequences, 13% recorded once. CDR3 length: 12 residues. CDR1 is DFQATT and CDR2 is SNEGSKA in the germline V gene (reference sequence). Trimming took off 4 bases at V and 3 bases at J, with 10 bases between the two ends. Here the sequenced sample was PBMCs, mostly from graft donor cells, taken 360 days after TCRalphabeta/CD19-depleted stem cell transplant. The chain links TRBV20-1 to TRBJ2-7; the D is unclear. This sequence was found in a male patient between 5 and 17 years old who had a stem cell transplant for acute myeloid leukemia, so the T cells may come from the graft donor. In DNA, the CDR3 is TGCAGTGCTACCCCCGGGCTCTACGAGCAGTACTTC. It codes for CSATPGLYEQYF.